The 2 T cell receptor beta chains given below trace back to one sample, sequenced in a study of blood T cell repertoires in COVID-19. Method: immunoSEQ multiplex PCR; TCRdb's copy keeps in-frame clones and lacks some. Altogether roughly 180,000 clones are present, more than 85% being singletons, with the ten largest covering about 2.1%. Sequences were obtained from peripheral blood. All receptors come from a man aged 70 or older with active or convalescent COVID-19.

This clone was detected once. The rearrangement joins TRBV4-1 to TRBJ2-1, with 10 positions matching TRBD2. V dropped 1 base and J dropped 8; count of bases not matched to a gene: 17. CDR1 MGHRA and CDR2 YSYEKL come from the germline V gene. CDR3 length: 19 residues. Written as DNA, the CDR3 is TGCGCCAGCAGCCAAGTAGCGGGGGGCCGTGTTGGGAGGGAGTATGAGCAGTTCTTC. Its protein product is CASSQVAGGRVGREYEQFF.

The chain links TRBV11-2 to TRBJ2-1; D is unclear. The CDR3 loop spans 15 amino acids. Trimming removed 0 bases at V and 9 bases at J, with 15 bases between. CDR1 and CDR2 from the germline V gene are SGHAT and FQNNGV. CDR3: CASSLDLGRVGEQFF. The CDR3 nucleotides are TGTGCCAGCAGCTTAGACCTAGGAAGAGTGGGTGAGCAGTTCTTC.